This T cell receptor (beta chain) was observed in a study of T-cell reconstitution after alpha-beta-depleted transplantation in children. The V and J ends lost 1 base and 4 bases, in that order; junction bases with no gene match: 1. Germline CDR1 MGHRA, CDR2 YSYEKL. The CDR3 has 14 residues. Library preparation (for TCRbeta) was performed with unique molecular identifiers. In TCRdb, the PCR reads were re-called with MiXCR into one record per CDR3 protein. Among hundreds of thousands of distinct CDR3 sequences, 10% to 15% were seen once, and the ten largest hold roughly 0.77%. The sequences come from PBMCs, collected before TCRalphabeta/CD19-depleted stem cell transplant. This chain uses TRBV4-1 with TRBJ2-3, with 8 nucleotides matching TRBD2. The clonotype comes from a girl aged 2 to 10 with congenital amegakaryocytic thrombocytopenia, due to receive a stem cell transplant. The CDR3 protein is CASSQGRGADTQYF. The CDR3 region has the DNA TGCGCCAGCAGCCAAGGGCGGGGGGCAGATACGCAGTATTTT.